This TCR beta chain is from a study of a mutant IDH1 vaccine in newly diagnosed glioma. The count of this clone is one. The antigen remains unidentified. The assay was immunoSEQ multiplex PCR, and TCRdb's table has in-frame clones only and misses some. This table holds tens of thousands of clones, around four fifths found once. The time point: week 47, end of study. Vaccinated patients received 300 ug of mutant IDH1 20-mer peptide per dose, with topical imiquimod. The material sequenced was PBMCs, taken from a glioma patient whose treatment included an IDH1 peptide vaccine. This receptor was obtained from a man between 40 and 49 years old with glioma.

The CDR3: CASSRMGQGGSPLHF. The DNA for the CDR3 is TGTGCCAGCTCACGGATGGGACAGGGGGGTTCACCCCTCCACTTT. This rearrangement joins TRBV18 to TRBJ1-6; 11 nucleotides agree with TRBD1. This CDR3 has 15 amino acids. Germline V gives CDR1 KGHSH, CDR2 LQKENI. V trimming: 4 bases; J trimming: 9 bases; junction bases outside the gene matches: 5. Variable domain in full (rest from reference TRBV18 and TRBJ1-6): NAGVMQNPRHLVRRRGQEARLRCSPMKGHSHVYWYRQLPEEGLKFMVYLQKENIIDESGMPKERFSAEFPKEGPSILRIQQVVRGDSAAYFCASSRMGQGGSPLHFGNGTRLTVT.